A single sample is the source of the 21 T cell receptor beta chains below, sequenced in a study of blood T cell repertoires in COVID-19. The table came from immunoSEQ multiplex PCR; TCRdb's copy has only in-frame clones and leaves some out. Of under 200,000 clones in the sample, around 83% are singletons; the top ten hold approximately 13%. The specimen sequenced was peripheral blood. The receptor set was obtained from a man in his 70s who had recovered from COVID-19.

This clone was recorded only once. This chain connects TRBV6-5 to TRBJ2-7, with D possibly matching TRBD2 (6 bases). The V gene lost 8 bases and the J gene lost 0 bases, with 14 bases spanning the gap. The CDR3 is 14 residues long. Germline CDR1 is MNHEY and CDR2 is SVGAGI. The CDR3 loop is CASQRASVSYEQYF. The CDR3 coding sequence is TGTGCCAGCCAACGGGCTAGCGTCTCCTACGAGCAGTACTTC.

The J gene is TRBJ1-1, the V gene TRBV5-1; TRBD1 matches at 8 bases. Germline V gene data show CDR1 as SGHRS and CDR2 as YFSETQ. The V and J ends lost 0 bases and 6 bases, in that order; junction bases with no gene match: 4. The CDR3 is 14 residues long. As DNA, the CDR3 is TGCGCCAGCAGCTTGGGAAGGACAGGGTCTGAAGCTTTCTTT. It is translated as CASSLGRTGSEAFF.

The chain combines TRBV5-1 with TRBJ1-1; TRBD1 matches at 7 bases. CDR1 and CDR2 from the germline V gene are SGHRS and YFSETQ. This CDR3 has 13 amino acids. The ends lost 4 bases at V and 6 bases at J; junction bases unmatched: 6. CDR3: CASSPQGISEAFF. CDR3 nucleotides: TGCGCCAGCAGCCCACAGGGGATATCTGAAGCTTTCTTT.

This chain connects TRBV14 to TRBJ1-5; tentative D call: TRBD1 (5 bases). V lost 10 bases, J lost 4 bases, and 17 bases lay in between. Looked up from germline, CDR1 is SGHDN and CDR2 is FVKESK. CDR3 size: 14 residues. The CDR3 bases are TGTGCCACCCTTAATAGACAGAGTAATCAGCCCCAGCATTTT. Encoded protein: CATLNRQSNQPQHF.

CDR3 sequence: CASSPNQGQGSYEQYF. CDR3 bases: TGCGCCAGCAGCCCGAATCAGGGACAGGGGTCCTACGAGCAGTACTTC. The V and J genes are TRBV5-1 and TRBJ2-7; 10 bases align to TRBD1. Germline CDR1 SGHRS, CDR2 YFSETQ. V lost 4 bases and J lost 1; bases outside the gene matches: 8. The CDR3 loop spans 16 amino acids.

The chain recombines TRBV10-1 with TRBJ2-5; 7 nucleotides agree with TRBD2. After removal of 2 bases from V and 5 bases from J, the junction contained 2 bases not matched to a gene. Germline CDR1 reads WNHNN; CDR2 reads SYGVQD (reference sequence). This CDR3 has 13 residues. The CDR3 loop reads CASSEGGGETQYF. The CDR3 region has the DNA TGCGCCAGCAGTGAGGGGGGAGGGGAGACCCAGTACTTC.

V is TRBV7-2 and J is TRBJ1-1; a weak D match, TRBD1 (6 bases). Per the germline V gene, CDR1 is SGHTA and CDR2 is FQGNSA. Trimming pared 5 bases from V and 5 bases from J, leaving 15 bases between. The CDR3 is made up of 14 amino acids. The CDR3 DNA reads TGTGCCAGCAGCCCAACAGGGTCCGGGACTGAAGCTTTCTTT. It specifies CASSPTGSGTEAFF.

The rearrangement links TRBV2 to TRBJ2-1; perhaps TRBD2 as D (6 bases). The CDR3 sequence is 11 residues long. With 8 bases removed from V and 9 bases from J, the gap between germline ends came to 11 bases. Germline loops: CDR1 SNHLY, CDR2 FYNNEI. The CDR3 is CASETRGEQFF. The DNA for the CDR3 is TGTGCCAGCGAGACTAGAGGTGAGCAGTTCTTC.

CDR3 region: CASSLGGGSSYNEQFF. CDR3 coding DNA: TGTGCCAGCAGCTTAGGGGGCGGTAGCTCCTACAATGAGCAGTTCTTC. The chain has TRBV11-3 and TRBJ2-1; maybe TRBD1 (5 bases). There are 16 residues in the CDR3. The V gene lost 1 base and the J gene lost 0 bases, with 10 bases spanning the gap. Germline CDR1 SGHNT, CDR2 YENEEA.

This chain connects TRBV4-3 to TRBJ2-3; TRBD1 might be the D (5 bases). The CDR3 is 14 residues long. Trimming shortened V by 4 bases and J by 8 bases, and 16 bases separated the two germline ends. Germline V CDR1 and CDR2: LGHNA, YSLEER. The CDR3 nucleotides read TGCGCCAGCAGCCCTTCAGACAGAGGCACTACGCAGTATTTT. Translation gives CASSPSDRGTTQYF.

This chain uses TRBV5-4 with TRBJ2-3; TRBD2 aligns across 9 bases. After removal of 3 bases from V and 3 bases from J, the junction contained 17 bases not matched to a gene. The germline gives CDR1 SGHNT, CDR2 YYREEE (reference sequence). CDR3 length: 19 residues. In DNA form, the CDR3 reads TGTGCCAGCAGCTCGGACTTAGGGCAGCGCGGGAGGGGGACAGATACGCAGTATTTT. Residues: CASSSDLGQRGRGTDTQYF.

The V call is TRBV7-2, the J call TRBJ2-7; 9 bases line up with TRBD2. Germline V gene sequence: CDR1 SGHTA, CDR2 FQGNSA. The CDR3 is made up of 15 amino acids. Trimming cost V 0 bases and J 5 bases; bases outside gene matches: 5. The DNA of the CDR3 is TGTGCCAGCAGCTTAGCGGCGAGCGGGAGGAACGAGCAGTACTTC. This codes for CASSLAASGRNEQYF. The full variable domain, rest sourced from reference TRBV7-2 and TRBJ2-7, is GAGVSQSPSNKVTEKGKDVELRCDPISGHTALYWYRQSLGQGLEFLIYFQGNSAPDKSGLPSDRFSAERTGGSVSTLTIQRTQQEDSAVYLCASSLAASGRNEQYFGPGTRLTVT.

The gene calls are TRBV7-9 and TRBJ2-3; D call uncertain. Trimming took off 2 bases at V and 0 bases at J, with 15 bases between the two ends. This CDR3 spans 17 amino acids. Germline V gives CDR1 SEHNR, CDR2 FQNEAQ (reference sequence). Here the CDR3 DNA reads TGTGCCAGCAGCTTATTGATCCGGAGACCTAGCACAGATACGCAGTATTTT. It translates to CASSLLIRRPSTDTQYF.

CDR3 sequence reads: CASSIASGLAGDVTGELFF. The DNA of the CDR3 is TGTGCCAGTAGTATCGCCTCTGGGCTAGCGGGAGACGTGACCGGGGAGCTGTTTTTT. The gene calls are TRBV19 and TRBJ2-2; 10 bases map to TRBD2. The germline gives CDR1 LNHDA, CDR2 SQIVND (reference sequence). The CDR3 spans 19 residues. Trimming took 3 bases from V and 5 from J; bases not matched to a gene: 15.

The chain carries TRBV9 and TRBJ2-3; weak D call: TRBD1 (5 bases). V was shortened by 3 bases and J by 5 bases, with 13 bases between the two germline ends. Germline V gene sequence: CDR1 SGDLS, CDR2 YYNGEE. This CDR3 spans 14 amino acids. DNA of the CDR3: TGTGCCAGCAGCGGAACAGGTGCTGGAGATACGCAGTATTTT. Translation gives CASSGTGAGDTQYF. Variable domain in full (rest from reference TRBV9 and TRBJ2-3): DSGVTQTPKHLITATGQRVTLRCSPRSGDLSVYWYQQSLDQGLQFLIQYYNGEERAKGNILERFSAQQFPDLHSELNLSSLELGDSALYFCASSGTGAGDTQYFGPGTRLTVL.

The chain has TRBV24-1 and TRBJ2-1, with 8 bases aligning to TRBD1. Unmatched junction bases numbered 7, after V lost 9 bases and J lost 10 bases. The CDR3 covers 12 residues. The V gene's germline CDR1 is KGHDR and CDR2 SFDVKD. The CDR3 sequence: CATGGTGPEQFF. CDR3 DNA sequence: TGTGCCACCGGGGGGACAGGACCCGAGCAGTTCTTC.

This sequence joins TRBV27 and TRBJ2-7; possible D gene TRBD1, 6 bases. The ends were cut back, 6 bases at V and 5 bases at J, with 20 bases in the middle. The CDR3 spans 15 residues. The germline V gene encodes CDR1 MNHEY and CDR2 SMNVEV (reference sequence). For the CDR3, the DNA is TGTGCCAGCAGCTCTCCAACAGGGTTGATCCACGAGCAGTACTTC. It encodes CASSSPTGLIHEQYF.

J is TRBJ2-7 and V is TRBV5-4; tentative D call: TRBD2 (5 bases). The V end lost 0 bases, the J end lost 7 bases, and 17 bases lay between the germline ends. CDR3 length equals 15 residues. Looked up from germline, CDR1 is SGHNT and CDR2 is YYREEE (reference sequence). The CDR3 reads CASSLGLVSGGEQYF. CDR3 in DNA: TGTGCCAGCAGCTTGGGGCTTGTCAGCGGTGGGGAGCAGTACTTC.

The rearrangement uses TRBV5-4 and TRBJ2-3; 11 nucleotides match TRBD2. This CDR3 comprises 15 residues. V lost 3 bases to trimming and J lost 1 base; unmatched junction nucleotides: 1. From germline, CDR1 is SGHNT and CDR2 YYREEE (reference sequence). CDR3: CASSSLAGGTDTQYF. Here the CDR3 DNA reads TGTGCCAGCAGCTCACTAGCGGGAGGCACAGATACGCAGTATTTT.

V is TRBV7-3 and J is TRBJ1-1, with D tentatively TRBD1 (5 bases). CDR3 size: 14 residues. V was cut by 5 bases and J by 1 base, with 11 bases left in between. Germline V lookup: CDR1 SGHTA, CDR2 FQGTGA. CDR3 DNA sequence: TGTGCCAGCAGCCCTGGACAAGCGAACACTGAAGCTTTCTTT. Amino acid sequence: CASSPGQANTEAFF.

The chain recombines TRBV24-1 with TRBJ2-1; possible D gene TRBD2, 5 bases. CDR1 is KGHDR and CDR2 is SFDVKD in the germline V gene. V was shortened by 9 bases and J by 1 base, with 9 bases between the two germline ends. This CDR3 is 13 amino acids long. The CDR3 spells CATGADSYNEQFF. CDR3 nucleotide sequence: TGTGCCACCGGAGCGGATTCCTACAATGAGCAGTTCTTC.